This TCR beta chain was retrieved from a study of blood T cell repertoires in COVID-19. Study-level background: Acute-phase and convalescent COVID-19 samples originated in the United States, Italy and Spain. T cells, B-cell-depleted T cells, or PBMCs supplied cDNA or gDNA.

Profiled with immunoSEQ multiplex PCR; TCRdb holds only in-frame clones, not every one. The table records fewer than 200,000 clones, roughly 88% of them present only once. Participants came from some 23 US areas, aged about 18 to 89 years. The CDR3 has 15 residues. V was cut by 1 base and J by 1 base, with 10 bases left in between. The germline V gene encodes CDR1 SEHNR and CDR2 FQNEAQ (reference sequence). The chain uses TRBV7-9 and TRBJ1-1; D call uncertain. Sequenced input: PBMCs or T cells enriched from blood (not recorded which). The origin of this receptor is a man aged 50-59 years who had recovered from COVID-19. The CDR3 loop reads CASSLVPGQNTEAFF. Written as DNA, the CDR3 is TGTGCCAGCAGCTTAGTACCAGGCCAGAACACTGAAGCTTTCTTT.